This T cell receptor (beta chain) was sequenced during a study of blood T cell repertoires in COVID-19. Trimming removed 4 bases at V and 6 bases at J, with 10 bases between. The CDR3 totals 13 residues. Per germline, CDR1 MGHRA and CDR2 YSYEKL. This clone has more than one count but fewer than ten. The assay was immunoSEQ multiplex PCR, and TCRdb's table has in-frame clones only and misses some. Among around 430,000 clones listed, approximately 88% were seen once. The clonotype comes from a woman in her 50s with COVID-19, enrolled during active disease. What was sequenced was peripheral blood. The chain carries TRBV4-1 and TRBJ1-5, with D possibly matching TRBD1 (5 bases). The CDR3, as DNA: TGCGCCAGCAGCCGCATAAGGGGTCAGCCCCAGCATTTT. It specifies CASSRIRGQPQHF.